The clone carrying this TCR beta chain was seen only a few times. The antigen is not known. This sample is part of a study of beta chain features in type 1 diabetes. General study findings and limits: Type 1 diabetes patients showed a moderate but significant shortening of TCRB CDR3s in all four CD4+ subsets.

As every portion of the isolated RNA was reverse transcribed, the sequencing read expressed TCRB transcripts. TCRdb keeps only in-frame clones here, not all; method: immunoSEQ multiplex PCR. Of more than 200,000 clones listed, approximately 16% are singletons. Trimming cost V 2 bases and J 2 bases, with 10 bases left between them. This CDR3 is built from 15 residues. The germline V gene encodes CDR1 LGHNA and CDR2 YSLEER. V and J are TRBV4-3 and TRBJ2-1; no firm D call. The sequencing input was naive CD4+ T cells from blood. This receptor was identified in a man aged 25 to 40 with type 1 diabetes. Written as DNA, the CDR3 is TGCGCCAGCAGCCAAAGCCCAGCCACCTACAATGAGCAGTTCTTC. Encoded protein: CASSQSPATYNEQFF.